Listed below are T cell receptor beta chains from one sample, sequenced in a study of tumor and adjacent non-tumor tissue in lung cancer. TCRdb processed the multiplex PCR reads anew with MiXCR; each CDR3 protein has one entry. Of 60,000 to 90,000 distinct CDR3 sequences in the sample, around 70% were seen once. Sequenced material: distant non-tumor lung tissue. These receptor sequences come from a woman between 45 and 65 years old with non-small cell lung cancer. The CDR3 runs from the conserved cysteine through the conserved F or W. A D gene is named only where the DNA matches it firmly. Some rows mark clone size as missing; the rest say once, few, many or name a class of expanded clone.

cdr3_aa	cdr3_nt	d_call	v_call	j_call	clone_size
CGSSLSTAGETQYF	TGTGGCAGCAGTTTAAGCACAGCCGGGGAGACCCAGTACTTC	.	TRBV7-9	TRBJ2-5	.
CACSRAQGQDGYTF	TGTGCGTGCAGCCGCGCACAGGGGCAGGATGGCTACACCTTC	TRBD1	TRBV6-2/TRBV6-3	TRBJ1-2	.
CASSQVGGGTTNTQYF	TGCGCCAGCAGCCAAGTTGGTGGCGGGACCACAAATACGCAGTATTTT	.	TRBV4-3	TRBJ2-3	.
CASSLDQALYQETQYF	TGTGCCAGCAGCTTAGATCAGGCCTTGTACCAAGAGACCCAGTACTTC	.	TRBV11-2	TRBJ2-5	.
CSVEVSGRARNEQFF	TGCAGCGTTGAAGTTAGCGGGAGGGCCAGGAATGAGCAGTTCTTC	TRBD2	TRBV29-1	TRBJ2-1	few
CAWTGNRGEAFF	TGTGCCTGGACCGGGAACAGGGGTGAAGCTTTCTTT	TRBD1	TRBV30	TRBJ1-1	.
CSVEASLNEQYF	TGCAGCGTTGAAGCCAGCCTCAACGAGCAGTACTTC	.	TRBV29-1	TRBJ2-7	many
CSARAGTRVRARYEQYF	TGCAGTGCTAGAGCAGGGACTAGAGTGAGGGCCCGGTACGAGCAGTACTTC	TRBD2	TRBV20-1	TRBJ2-7	.
CASGSGRATDTQYF	TGTGCCAGCGGGAGCGGGAGGGCGACAGATACGCAGTATTTT	TRBD2	TRBV12-3/TRBV12-4	TRBJ2-3	many
CGAARTGSYEQYF	TGCGGTGCTGCAAGGACAGGGAGCTACGAACAGTACTTC	TRBD1	TRBV20-1	TRBJ2-7	.
CTITESGVTFADTQYF	TGTACCATCACTGAGTCCGGCGTGACATTTGCAGATACGCAGTATTTT	.	TRBV10-3	TRBJ2-3	.
CASSQVPGLATGELFF	TGCGCCAGCAGCCAAGTGCCGGGACTAGCGACCGGGGAGCTGTTTTTT	TRBD2	TRBV4-1	TRBJ2-2	many
CASSPAGRDTGELSF	TGTGCCAGCAGTCCGGCAGGGAGGGATACCGGGGAGCTGTCTTTT	TRBD2	TRBV6-5	TRBJ2-2	.
CASSLFILAGNGELFF	TGTGCCAGCAGTCTATTTATCCTAGCGGGAAATGGGGAGCTGTTTTTT	TRBD2	TRBV12-3/TRBV12-4	TRBJ2-2	.
CASSQTSGGYEQYF	TGTGCCAGCAGTCAGACTAGCGGGGGCTACGAGCAGTACTTC	TRBD2	TRBV12-3/TRBV12-4	TRBJ2-7	.
CASSFTVGSTNTQYF	TGTGCCAGCAGCTTCACTGTGGGGTCCACAAATACGCAGTACTTT	.	TRBV11-1	TRBJ2-3	.
CSSSLSRNTKNIQYF	TGTTCCAGCAGTTTAAGCAGGAATACTAAAAACATTCAGTACTTC	.	TRBV28	TRBJ2-4	.
CASSRESTDTQYF	TGCGCCAGCAGCAGAGAAAGCACAGATACGCAGTATTTT	.	TRBV5-1	TRBJ2-3	.
CASSLRTAYGYTF	TGTGCCAGCAGTTTGAGGACAGCGTATGGCTACACCTTC	.	TRBV12-3/TRBV12-4	TRBJ1-2	many
CASSYDGSGESQHF	TGTGCCAGCAGTTACGATGGCAGCGGGGAGTCCCAGCATTTT	.	TRBV6-2/TRBV6-3	TRBJ1-5	.
CATSEDNTGELFF	TGTGCCACCAGTGAAGACAACACCGGGGAGCTGTTTTTT	.	TRBV24-1	TRBJ2-2	.
CVRSLTCRVTNQPQHF	TGTGTCAGAAGTCTAACATGCAGGGTTACGAATCAGCCCCAGCATTTT	.	TRBV28	TRBJ1-5	.
CSASPWTSGADTQYF	TGCAGTGCTAGCCCCTGGACTAGCGGAGCAGATACGCAGTATTTT	TRBD2	TRBV20-1	TRBJ2-3	medium-sized
CASSQDGLGSDIQNF	TGCGCCAGCAGCCAAGATGGCCTTGGGTCAGATATACAGAATTTT	.	TRBV4-3	TRBJ2-3	.
CAISESTAPLYNEQLF	TGTGCCATCAGTGAGTCTACAGCGCCCTTATACAATGAGCAGCTCTTC	.	TRBV10-3	TRBJ2-1	once
CASIQDVSQPQHF	TGTGCCAGTATCCAAGATGTGTCTCAGCCCCAGCATTTT	.	TRBV14	TRBJ1-5	.
CVSSLDPSSYEQYF	TGTGTCAGCAGCTTAGATCCCAGCTCCTATGAGCAGTACTTC	.	TRBV11-2	TRBJ2-7	.
CSVGLTSYEEYF	TGTAGCGTGGGCCTCACATCCTACGAGGAGTACTTC	.	TRBV29-1	TRBJ2-7	.
CASIPGTVNTGEPFF	TGCGCCAGCATACCCGGGACAGTAAACACCGGGGAGCCGTTTTTT	TRBD1	TRBV5-1	TRBJ2-2	once
CSPRSRGVYSNQPQHF	TGCAGTCCTAGGAGTAGGGGCGTCTATAGCAATCAGCCACAGCATTTT	.	TRBV20-1	TRBJ1-5	.
CSARGRGGFSPLHF	TGCAGTGCTAGAGGGAGAGGTGGGTTTTCACCCCTCCACTTT	.	TRBV20-1	TRBJ1-6	many
CASSSLRDSTDTQYF	TGTGCCAGCAGTTCCCTCAGGGATAGCACAGATACGCAGTATTTT	.	TRBV28	TRBJ2-3	.
CATSDWGGTSGEPPHNEQFF	TGTGCCACCAGTGATTGGGGGGGGACTAGCGGGGAACCCCCCCACAATGAGCAGTTCTTC	TRBD2	TRBV24-1	TRBJ2-1	few
CSARDSVREQFF	TGCAGTGCTAGAGATTCAGTCCGCGAGCAGTTCTTC	.	TRBV20-1	TRBJ2-1	once
CASSLRGQGEVEAFF	TGTGCCAGCAGTTTACGGGGACAGGGGGAGGTTGAAGCTTTCTTT	TRBD1	TRBV28	TRBJ1-1	.
CANCLTSGPYNEQFF	TGCGCCAACTGCCTAACTAGCGGCCCCTACAATGAGCAGTTCTTC	TRBD2	TRBV4-1	TRBJ2-1	.
CSASQVQLNQPQRF	TGCAGTGCTAGTCAGGTGCAGCTTAATCAGCCCCAGCGTTTT	.	TRBV20-1	TRBJ1-5	.
CASSLGQATSGTNVLTF	TGTGCCAGCAGCTTAGGACAGGCGACATCTGGAACCAACGTCCTGACTTTC	.	TRBV11-1	TRBJ2-6	.
CAGGLLVGGYEQYF	TGTGCCGGCGGCCTACTGGTGGGAGGCTACGAGCAGTACTTC	.	TRBV11-2	TRBJ2-7	once
CASSPLATGSYEQYF	TGTGCCAGCAGCCCTTTGGCTACTGGTTCCTACGAGCAGTACTTC	.	TRBV11-2	TRBJ2-7	.
CSFIRWLGDYGYTF	TGCAGCTTCATCCGTTGGTTGGGGGACTATGGCTACACCTTC	.	TRBV29-1	TRBJ1-2	.
CASRPGDLSYEQYF	TGTGCCAGCAGGCCCGGGGACCTTTCCTACGAGCAGTACTTC	.	TRBV6-6	TRBJ2-7	many
CSARDRRQMNTGELFF	TGCAGTGCTAGAGATAGGCGTCAGATGAACACCGGGGAGCTGTTTTTT	.	TRBV20-1	TRBJ2-2	many